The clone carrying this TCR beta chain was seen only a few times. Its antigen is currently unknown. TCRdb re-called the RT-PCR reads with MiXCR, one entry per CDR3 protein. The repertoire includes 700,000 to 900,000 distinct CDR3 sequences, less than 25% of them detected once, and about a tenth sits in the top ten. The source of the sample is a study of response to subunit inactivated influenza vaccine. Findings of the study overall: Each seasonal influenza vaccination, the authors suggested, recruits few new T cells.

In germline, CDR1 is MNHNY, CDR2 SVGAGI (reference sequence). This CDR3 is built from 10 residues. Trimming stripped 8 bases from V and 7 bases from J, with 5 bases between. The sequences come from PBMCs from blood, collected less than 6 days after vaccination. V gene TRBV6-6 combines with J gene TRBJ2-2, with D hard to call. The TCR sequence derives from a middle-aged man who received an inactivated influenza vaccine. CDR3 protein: CASFGGELFF. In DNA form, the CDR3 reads TGTGCCAGCTTCGGCGGGGAGCTGTTTTTT.